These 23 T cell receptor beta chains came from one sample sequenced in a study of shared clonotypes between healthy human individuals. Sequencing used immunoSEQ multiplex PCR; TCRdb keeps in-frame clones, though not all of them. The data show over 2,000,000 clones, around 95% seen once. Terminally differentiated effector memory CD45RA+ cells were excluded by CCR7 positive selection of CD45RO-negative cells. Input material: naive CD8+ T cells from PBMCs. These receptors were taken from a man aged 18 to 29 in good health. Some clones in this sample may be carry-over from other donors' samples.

The CDR3 DNA reads as TGTGCCAGCAGCCCCAAAAGGGATACTGAAGCTTTCTTT. The encoded protein is CASSPKRDTEAFF. The chain has TRBV6-9 and TRBJ1-1; D gene ambiguous. The CDR3 is 13 amino acids. Per germline, CDR1 MNHGY and CDR2 SVAAGI. Deletions cut 6 bases from V and 5 bases from J, with 13 bases between.

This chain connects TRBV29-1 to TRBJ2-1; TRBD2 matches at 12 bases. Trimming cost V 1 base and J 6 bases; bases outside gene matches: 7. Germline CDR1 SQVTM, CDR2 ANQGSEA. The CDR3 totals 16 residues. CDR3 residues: CSVEGEVTSGSNEQFF. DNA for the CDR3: TGCAGCGTTGAAGGGGAGGTGACTAGCGGGAGCAATGAGCAGTTCTTC.

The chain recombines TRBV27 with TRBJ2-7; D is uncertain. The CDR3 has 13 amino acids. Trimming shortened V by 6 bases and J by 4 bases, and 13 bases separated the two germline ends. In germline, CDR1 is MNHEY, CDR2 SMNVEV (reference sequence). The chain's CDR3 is CASRGSPFYEQYF. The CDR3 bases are TGTGCCAGCAGGGGGTCCCCTTTTTACGAGCAGTACTTC.

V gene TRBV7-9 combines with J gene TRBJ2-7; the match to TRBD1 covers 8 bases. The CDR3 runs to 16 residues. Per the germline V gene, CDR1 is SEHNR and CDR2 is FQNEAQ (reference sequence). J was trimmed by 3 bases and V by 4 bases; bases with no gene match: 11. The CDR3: CASSSTPGQELYEQYF. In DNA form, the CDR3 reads TGTGCCAGCAGCTCAACGCCGGGACAGGAGCTCTACGAGCAGTACTTC.

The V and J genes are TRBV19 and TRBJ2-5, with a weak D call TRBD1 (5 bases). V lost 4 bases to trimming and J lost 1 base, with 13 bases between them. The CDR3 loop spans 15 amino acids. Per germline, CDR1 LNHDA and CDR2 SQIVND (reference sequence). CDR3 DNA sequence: TGTGCCAGTAGTACCCCCCCAGGGTCCCAAGAGACCCAGTACTTC. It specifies CASSTPPGSQETQYF. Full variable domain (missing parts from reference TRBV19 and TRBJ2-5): DGGITQSPKYLFRKEGQNVTLSCEQNLNHDAMYWYRQDPGQGLRLIYYSQIVNDFQKGDIAEGYSVSREKKESFPLTVTSAQKNPTAFYLCASSTPPGSQETQYFGPGTRLLVL.

CDR3 residues: CASMKSRYMNTEAFF. CDR3 bases: TGTGCCAGCATGAAATCCCGCTACATGAACACTGAAGCTTTCTTT. V gene TRBV28 combines with J gene TRBJ1-1; no clear D gene. Trimming stripped 7 bases from V and 0 bases from J, with 15 bases between. Germline V CDR1 and CDR2: MDHEN, SYDVKM. The length of the CDR3 is 15 residues. Drawing the rest from reference TRBV28 and TRBJ1-1, the complete variable domain is DVKVTQSSRYLVKRTGEKVFLECVQDMDHENMFWYRQDPGLGLRLIYFSYDVKMKEKGDIPEGYSVSREKKERFSLILESASTNQTSMYLCASMKSRYMNTEAFFGQGTRLTVV.

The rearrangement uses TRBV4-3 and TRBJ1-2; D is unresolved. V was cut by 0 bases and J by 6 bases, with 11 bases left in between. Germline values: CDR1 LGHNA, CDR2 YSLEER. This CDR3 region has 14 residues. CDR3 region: CASSQDGLGDGYTF. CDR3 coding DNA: TGCGCCAGCAGCCAAGATGGGCTCGGGGATGGCTACACCTTC.

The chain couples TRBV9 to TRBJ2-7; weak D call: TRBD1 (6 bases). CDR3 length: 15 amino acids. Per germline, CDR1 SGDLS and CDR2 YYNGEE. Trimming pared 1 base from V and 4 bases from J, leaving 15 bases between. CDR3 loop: CASSVSGRGVYEQYF. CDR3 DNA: TGTGCCAGCAGCGTATCTGGCAGGGGTGTGTACGAGCAGTACTTC.

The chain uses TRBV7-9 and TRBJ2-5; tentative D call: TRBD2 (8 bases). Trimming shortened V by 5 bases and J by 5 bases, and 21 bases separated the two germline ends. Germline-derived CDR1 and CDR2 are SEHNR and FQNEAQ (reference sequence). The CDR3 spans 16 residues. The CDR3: CASSPKGAGGLETQYF. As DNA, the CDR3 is TGTGCCAGCAGCCCCAAGGGGGCGGGAGGATTGGAGACCCAGTACTTC.

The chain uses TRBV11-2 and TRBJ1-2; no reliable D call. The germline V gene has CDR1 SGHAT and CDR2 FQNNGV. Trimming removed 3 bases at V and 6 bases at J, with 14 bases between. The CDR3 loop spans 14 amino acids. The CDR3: CASSFNRGRDGYTF. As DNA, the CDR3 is TGTGCCAGCAGCTTTAACCGCGGGAGGGATGGCTACACCTTC.

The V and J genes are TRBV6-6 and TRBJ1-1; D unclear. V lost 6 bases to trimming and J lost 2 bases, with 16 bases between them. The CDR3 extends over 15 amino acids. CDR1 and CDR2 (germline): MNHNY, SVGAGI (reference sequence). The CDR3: CASSLTLHPNTEAFF. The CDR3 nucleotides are TGTGCCAGCAGCCTCACCCTACACCCAAACACTGAAGCTTTCTTT.

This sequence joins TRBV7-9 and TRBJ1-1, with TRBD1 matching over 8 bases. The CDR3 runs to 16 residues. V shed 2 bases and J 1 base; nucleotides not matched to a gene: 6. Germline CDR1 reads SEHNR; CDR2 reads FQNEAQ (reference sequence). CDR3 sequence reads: CASSLPTGGGNTEAFF. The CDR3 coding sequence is TGTGCCAGCAGCTTACCCACAGGGGGGGGGAACACTGAAGCTTTCTTT.

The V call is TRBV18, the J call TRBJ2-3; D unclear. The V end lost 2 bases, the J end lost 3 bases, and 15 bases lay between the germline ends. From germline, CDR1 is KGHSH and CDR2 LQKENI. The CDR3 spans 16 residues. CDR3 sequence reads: CASSPLLDRRTDTQYF. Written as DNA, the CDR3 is TGTGCCAGCTCACCATTATTGGACCGAAGGACAGATACGCAGTATTTT. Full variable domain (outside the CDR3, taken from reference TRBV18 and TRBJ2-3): NAGVMQNPRHLVRRRGQEARLRCSPMKGHSHVYWYRQLPEEGLKFMVYLQKENIIDESGMPKERFSAEFPKEGPSILRIQQVVRGDSAAYFCASSPLLDRRTDTQYFGPGTRLTVL.

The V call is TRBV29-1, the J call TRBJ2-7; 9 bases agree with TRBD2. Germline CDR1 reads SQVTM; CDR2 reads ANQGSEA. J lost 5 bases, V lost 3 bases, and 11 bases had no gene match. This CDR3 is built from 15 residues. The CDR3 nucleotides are TGCAGCGTTGATGTTGGCCTAGCGGGACACGACGAGCAGTACTTC. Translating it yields CSVDVGLAGHDEQYF.

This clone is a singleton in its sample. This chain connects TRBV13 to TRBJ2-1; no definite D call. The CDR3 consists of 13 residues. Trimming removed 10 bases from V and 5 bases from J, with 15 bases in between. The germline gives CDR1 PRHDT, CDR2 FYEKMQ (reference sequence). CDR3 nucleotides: TGTGCCACCAGTTTGCGGAGAGACAATGAGCAGTTCTTC. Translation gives CATSLRRDNEQFF. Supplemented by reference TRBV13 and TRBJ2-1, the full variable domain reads AAGVIQSPRHLIKEKRETATLKCYPIPRHDTVYWYQQGPGQDPQFLISFYEKMQSDKGSIPDRFSAQQFSDYHSELNMSSLELGDSALYFCATSLRRDNEQFFGPGTRLTVL.

CDR3 DNA: TGTGCCAGCAGTCTCGCAGAGATCTATGGCTACACCTTC. It codes for CASSLAEIYGYTF. This chain connects TRBV28 to TRBJ1-2; D is unclear. CDR1 and CDR2 from the germline V gene are MDHEN and SYDVKM. The length of the CDR3 is 13 residues. The ends were cut back, 5 bases at V and 4 bases at J, with 11 bases in the middle.

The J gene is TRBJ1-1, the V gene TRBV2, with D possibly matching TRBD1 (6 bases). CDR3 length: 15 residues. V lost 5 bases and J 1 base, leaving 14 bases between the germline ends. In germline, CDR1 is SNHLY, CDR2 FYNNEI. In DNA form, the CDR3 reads TGTGCCAGCAGTACATTACAGGGAAAGAACACTGAAGCTTTCTTT. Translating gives CASSTLQGKNTEAFF.

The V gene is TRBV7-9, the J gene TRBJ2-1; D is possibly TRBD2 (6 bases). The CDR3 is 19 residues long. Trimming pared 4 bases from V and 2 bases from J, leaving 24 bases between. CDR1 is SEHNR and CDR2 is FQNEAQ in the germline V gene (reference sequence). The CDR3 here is CASSSFGTSGLWAYNEQFF. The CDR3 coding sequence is TGTGCCAGCAGCTCCTTCGGGACGTCGGGACTTTGGGCCTACAATGAGCAGTTCTTC.

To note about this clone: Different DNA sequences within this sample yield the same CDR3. The CDR3 DNA is TGCGCCAGCAGCCAAGAACGCAGCAATCAGCCCCAGCATTTT. It encodes CASSQERSNQPQHF. The rearrangement links TRBV4-1 to TRBJ1-5; D is undetermined. This CDR3 is built from 14 residues. Deletions cut 0 bases from V and 1 base from J, with 4 bases between. CDR1 is MGHRA, CDR2 YSYEKL, per germline.

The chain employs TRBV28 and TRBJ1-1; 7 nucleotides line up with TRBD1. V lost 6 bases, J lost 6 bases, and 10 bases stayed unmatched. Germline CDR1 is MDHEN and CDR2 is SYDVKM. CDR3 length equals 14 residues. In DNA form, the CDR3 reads TGTGCCAGCAGCCCCGACAGGGAAATTCCTGAAGCTTTCTTT. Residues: CASSPDREIPEAFF.

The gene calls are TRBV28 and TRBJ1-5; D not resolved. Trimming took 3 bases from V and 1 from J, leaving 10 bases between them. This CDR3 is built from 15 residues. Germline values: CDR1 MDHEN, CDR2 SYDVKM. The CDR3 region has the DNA TGTGCCAGCAGTTTGCTTGACATCAGCAATCAGCCCCAGCATTTT. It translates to CASSLLDISNQPQHF.

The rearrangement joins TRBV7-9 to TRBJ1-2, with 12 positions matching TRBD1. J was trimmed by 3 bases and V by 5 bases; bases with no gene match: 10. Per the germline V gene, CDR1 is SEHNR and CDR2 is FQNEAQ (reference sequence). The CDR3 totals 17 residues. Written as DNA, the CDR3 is TGTGCCAGCAGCATCCGGGACAGGGGGCGCGAGGACTATGGCTACACCTTC. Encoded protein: CASSIRDRGREDYGYTF.

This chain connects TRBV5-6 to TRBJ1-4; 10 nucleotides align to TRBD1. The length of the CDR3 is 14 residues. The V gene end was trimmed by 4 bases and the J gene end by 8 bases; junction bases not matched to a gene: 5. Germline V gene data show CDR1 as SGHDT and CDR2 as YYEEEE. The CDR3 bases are TGTGCCAGCAGCAGACAGGGGGCGGACGAAAAACTGTTTTTT. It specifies CASSRQGADEKLFF.